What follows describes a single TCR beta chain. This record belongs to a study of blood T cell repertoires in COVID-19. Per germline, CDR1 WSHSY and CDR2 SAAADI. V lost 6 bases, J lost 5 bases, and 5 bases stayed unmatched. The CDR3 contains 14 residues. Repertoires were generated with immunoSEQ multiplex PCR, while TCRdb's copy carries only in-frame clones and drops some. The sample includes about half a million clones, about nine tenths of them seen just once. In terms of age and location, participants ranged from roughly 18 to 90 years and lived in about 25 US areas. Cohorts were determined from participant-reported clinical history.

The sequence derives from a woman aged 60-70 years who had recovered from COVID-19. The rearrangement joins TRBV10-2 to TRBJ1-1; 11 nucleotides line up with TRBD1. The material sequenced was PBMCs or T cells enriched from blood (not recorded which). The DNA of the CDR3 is TGCGCCAGCAGGGGACAGGGGGTCGGGACTGAAGCTTTCTTT. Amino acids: CASRGQGVGTEAFF.